Below, 17 T cell receptor beta chains from the same sample are listed, as sequenced in a study of molecular identifiers for immune sequencing clone quantification. TCRdb re-called the PCR reads with MiXCR, one entry per CDR3 protein. The data contain 350,000 or so distinct CDR3 sequences, about 22% of them seen just once; the ten biggest clones take up approximately 0.83%. Sequences were obtained from naive CD8+ T cells from blood, with Jurkat cell RNA spiked in. This sample's subset: FACS-sorted CD8+CD4-CCR7+CD45RA+ naive T cells. All receptors derive from a human donor in good health. Some libraries in this study had Jurkat cell RNA spiked in.

In its sample, this clonotype was seen many times. The chain links TRBV12-3 or TRBV12-4 to TRBJ1-1; D possibly corresponds to TRBD1 (5 bases). Trimming removed 7 bases at V and 10 bases at J, with 19 bases between. This CDR3 has 13 amino acids. Here the CDR3 reads CASTGDGSLVAFF. The CDR3 DNA is TGTGCCAGCACCGGGGACGGCAGCTTAGTAGCTTTCTTT.

This clonotype was seen repeatedly, ten times or more. The chain couples TRBV7-9 to TRBJ1-6, with TRBD1 matching over 10 bases. The junction had 5 bases not matched to a gene; V was cut back by 1 base and J by 8 bases. The CDR3 is made up of 16 amino acids. The germline CDR1 and CDR2 sequences are SEHNR and FQNEAQ (reference sequence). Written as DNA, the CDR3 is TGTGCCAGCAGCTTAGGACAGGGGGCGGCGGATTCACCCCTCCACTTT. Its protein product is CASSLGQGAADSPLHF. Complete variable domain (other parts from reference TRBV7-9 and TRBJ1-6): DTGVSQNPRHKITKRGQNVTFRCDPISEHNRLYWYRQTLGQGPEFLTYFQNEAQLEKSRLLSDRFSAERPKGSFSTLEIQRTEQGDSAMYLCASSLGQGAADSPLHFGNGTRLTVT.

This clonotype was counted at least ten times. This chain connects TRBV7-9 to TRBJ2-1; the match to TRBD2 covers 9 bases. Germline assignment: CDR1 SEHNR and CDR2 FQNEAQ (reference sequence). Trimming cost V 5 bases and J 10 bases; bases outside gene matches: 18. CDR3 length equals 17 residues. The CDR3: CASSTSEPMGLAGEQFF. Written as DNA, the CDR3 is TGTGCCAGCAGCACCTCCGAACCGATGGGACTAGCTGGCGAGCAGTTCTTC. The full variable domain, rest sourced from reference TRBV7-9 and TRBJ2-1, is DTGVSQNPRHKITKRGQNVTFRCDPISEHNRLYWYRQTLGQGPEFLTYFQNEAQLEKSRLLSDRFSAERPKGSFSTLEIQRTEQGDSAMYLCASSTSEPMGLAGEQFFGPGTRLTVL.

A note on this clonotype: A much larger clone sits a single nucleotide away, making a read error possible. The chain carries TRBV7-9 and TRBJ2-1; 8 nucleotides match TRBD2. CDR1 SEHNR and CDR2 FQNEAQ come from the germline V gene (reference sequence). There are 16 residues in the CDR3. CDR3 protein: CASSRSIAGRHNVQFF. In nucleotides, the CDR3 is TGTGCCAGCAGCAGATCAATAGCGGGGCGACACAATGTGCAGTTCTTC. Full variable domain (missing parts from reference TRBV7-9 and TRBJ2-1): DTGVSQNPRHKITKRGQNVTFRCDPISEHNRLYWYRQTLGQGPEFLTYFQNEAQLEKSRLLSDRFSAERPKGSFSTLEIQRTEQGDSAMYLCASSRSIAGRHNVQFFGPGTRLTVL.

J is TRBJ2-2 and V is TRBV2, with 12 bases matching TRBD2. Trimming cost V 0 bases and J 6 bases; bases outside gene matches: 5. The CDR3 is 17 amino acids. Germline V gives CDR1 SNHLY, CDR2 FYNNEI. The CDR3 here is CASSEALAGGPAGELFF. Here the CDR3 DNA reads TGTGCCAGCAGTGAAGCTCTAGCGGGGGGGCCGGCCGGGGAGCTGTTTTTT.

In the case of this clonotype: Being one base from a much bigger clone, this may be a read error. The chain recombines TRBV4-1 with TRBJ2-7; D is perhaps TRBD2 (5 bases). V lost 1 base and J 3 bases, leaving 10 bases between the germline ends. The CDR3 has 14 residues. Germline loops: CDR1 MGHRA, CDR2 YSYEKL. The CDR3 region is CASSQARAGYEQYF. The CDR3 bases are TGCGCCAGCAGCCAAGCGAGGGCAGGCTACGAGCAGTACTTC.

In its sample, this clonotype was seen many times. J is TRBJ1-1 and V is TRBV5-6, with D maybe TRBD1 (6 bases). This CDR3 is 12 amino acids long. With 4 bases removed from V and 6 bases from J, the gap between germline ends came to 10 bases. The germline V gene has CDR1 SGHDT and CDR2 YYEEEE. In nucleotides, the CDR3 is TGTGCCAGCAGCCATGGGGGCCCTGAAGCTTTCTTT. Protein: CASSHGGPEAFF.

As concerns this clonotype: A read error is possible here, since a much larger clone lies one base away. The chain joins TRBV12-3 or TRBV12-4 to TRBJ2-2; possible D gene TRBD2, 6 bases. The CDR3 sequence is 16 residues long. V lost 1 base, J lost 7 bases, and 16 bases lay in between. The CDR3 loop reads CASSLVPGGDFGELFF. CDR3 DNA sequence: TGTGCCAGCAGTTTAGTGCCCGGCGGGGATTTCGGGGAGCTGTTTTTT.

Turning to this clonotype: This may be a read error, as it is one base from a much larger clone. The V gene is TRBV6-5, the J gene TRBJ1-1; the D is unclear. Deletions cut 4 bases from V and 0 bases from J, with 12 bases between. The germline gives CDR1 MNHEY, CDR2 SVGAGI. The length of the CDR3 is 15 residues. CDR3 residues: CASSSAAILNTEAFF. CDR3 DNA: TGTGCCAGCAGTTCCGCCGCGATCTTGAACACTGAAGCTTTCTTT.

This clonotype was seen ten or more times. This sequence joins TRBV20-1 and TRBJ1-5, with 7 bases that match TRBD1. From germline, CDR1 is DFQATT and CDR2 SNEGSKA (reference sequence). The V and J ends lost 5 bases and 0 bases, in that order; junction bases with no gene match: 4. The CDR3 has 14 residues. CDR3 loop: CSAGTAYSNQPQHF. The CDR3 bases are TGCAGTGCTGGGACAGCTTATAGCAATCAGCCCCAGCATTTT.

On this clonotype: A clone one base away is much larger, so this may be a read error. The chain couples TRBV28 to TRBJ2-7; D unresolved. CDR3 size: 15 residues. Germline-derived CDR1 and CDR2 are MDHEN and SYDVKM. The CDR3 bases are TGTGCCAGCAGCCACGTTCTAGGTGCCATCGGCGAGCGGTACTTC. Translated: CASSHVLGAIGERYF.

This clonotype was counted many times. This sequence joins TRBV5-4 and TRBJ2-1; TRBD2 matches at 10 bases. V lost 4 bases, J lost 0 bases, and 13 bases stayed unmatched. CDR1 is SGHNT and CDR2 is YYREEE in the germline V gene (reference sequence). The CDR3 runs to 19 residues. The CDR3, as DNA: TGTGCCAGCAGCGCAGGACTAGCGGCTGAATCTTCCTCCTACAATGAGCAGTTCTTC. Its translation: CASSAGLAAESSSYNEQFF.

This clonotype was seen at least ten times. This chain links TRBV28 with TRBJ1-1; 9 nucleotides align to TRBD1. This CDR3 region has 14 residues. With V trimmed by 4 bases and J by 0 bases, 0 bases remained unmatched. CDR1 and CDR2 (germline): MDHEN, SYDVKM. DNA of the CDR3: TGTGCCAGCAGTTACAGGGGGCTGAACACTGAAGCTTTCTTT. Translated, it gives CASSYRGLNTEAFF.

This clonotype appeared many times. The rearrangement uses TRBV7-9 and TRBJ2-5, with D tentatively TRBD2 (5 bases). Trimming cost V 5 bases and J 4 bases, with 17 bases left between them. Germline values: CDR1 SEHNR, CDR2 FQNEAQ (reference sequence). This CDR3 has 15 residues. In DNA form, the CDR3 reads TGTGCCAGCAGCCCCCCCGAACTAGTTTCAGAGACCCAGTACTTC. Its translation is CASSPPELVSETQYF.

This clonotype has at least ten counts. DNA of the CDR3: TGCAGCGTTGACCCCAGGTTCTCCTACAATGAGCAGTTCTTC. Its protein product is CSVDPRFSYNEQFF. V usage is TRBV29-1 and J usage is TRBJ2-1; no reliable D call. In germline, CDR1 is SQVTM, CDR2 ANQGSEA. This CDR3 region has 14 residues. V was pared by 3 bases and J by 0 bases, with 9 bases between.

This clonotype was picked up many times. The chain links TRBV5-6 to TRBJ2-7; D not resolved. CDR1 is SGHDT, CDR2 YYEEEE, per germline. The CDR3 sequence is 13 residues long. V gave up 4 bases and J gave up 4 bases, with 12 bases separating them. CDR3 sequence (DNA): TGTGCCAGCAGCCACCAGAATTCGTACGAGCAGTACTTC. It yields the protein CASSHQNSYEQYF.

This clonotype was seen at least ten times. J is TRBJ2-7 and V is TRBV5-1; 9 positions agree with TRBD1. Unmatched junction bases numbered 9, after V lost 4 bases and J lost 4 bases. In germline, CDR1 is SGHRS, CDR2 YFSETQ. This CDR3 spans 15 amino acids. The CDR3: CASSTGQGPIYEQYF. In DNA form, the CDR3 reads TGCGCCAGCAGCACGGGACAGGGACCAATTTACGAGCAGTACTTC.